This T cell receptor (beta chain) was retrieved from a study of blood T cell repertoires in COVID-19. This study enrolled people aged roughly 18 to 89 from 24 US geographic areas. Cohort assignment relied on participant-reported clinical history. CDR3 size: 13 residues. With V trimmed by 7 bases and J by 4 bases, 6 bases remained unmatched. Clones were sequenced by immunoSEQ multiplex PCR, and TCRdb holds only the in-frame ones, with some missing. The table shows fewer than 250,000 clones, with about four fifths occurring only once. In this sample, this clone turned up a few times. The gene calls are TRBV12-3 or TRBV12-4 and TRBJ1-1; 7 nucleotides line up with TRBD1. The receptor's source is a woman between 45 and 65 years old with acute COVID-19. Source material: PBMCs or T cells enriched from blood (not recorded which). The CDR3 sequence: CASKADRVTEAFF. DNA for the CDR3: TGTGCCAGCAAAGCCGACAGGGTCACTGAAGCTTTCTTT.